This T cell receptor (beta chain) was recovered during a study of OX40 agonist ivuxolimab in advanced cancers. The table came from immunoSEQ multiplex PCR; TCRdb's copy has only in-frame clones and leaves some out. The profile covers over 65,000 clones, with roughly 84% appearing a single time and 5.5% to 7% taken by the ten largest. V shed 0 bases and J shed 1 base, with 10 bases lying between them. The CDR3 contains 17 residues. Germline values: CDR1 MGHRA, CDR2 YSYEKL. The receptor was isolated from an adult with an advanced solid tumor such as melanoma, head and neck, liver or kidney cancer. The V and J genes are TRBV4-1 and TRBJ2-6, with D possibly matching TRBD1 (5 bases). The source was CD4+ or CD8+ T cells sorted from blood, collected in a trial of the OX40 agonist ivuxolimab. CDR3: CASSQDPRGSGANVLTF. CDR3 DNA sequence: TGCGCCAGCAGCCAAGATCCTAGGGGATCTGGGGCCAACGTCCTGACTTTC.